These T cell receptor beta chains were read from a single sample in a study of T cell responses to AZD1222 COVID-19 vaccine. Produced via immunoSEQ multiplex PCR; TCRdb's table is partial and in-frame only. In the table there are 60,000 to 100,000 clones, approximately 90% of which are singletons. The sample was peripheral blood, taken on day 0 of MenACWY control vaccination. Receptors originate from an adult in good health. CDR3s include the opening cysteine and the closing phenylalanine or tryptophan. The order of the fields is J gene, D gene, clone size, V gene, CDR3 protein, CDR3 DNA. D genes are given only for firm matches. The size of a clone is reported for some rows only, either as once, few or many, or as a class for expanded clones.

TRBJ2-5,TRBD1,-,TRBV4-1,CASSQGDRGLETQYF,TGCGCCAGCAGCCAAGGGGACAGGGGGCTGGAGACCCAGTACTTC
TRBJ2-7,TRBD1,-,TRBV27,CASSPKQGLYEQYF,TGTGCCAGCAGTCCAAAACAGGGGTTGTACGAGCAGTACTTC
TRBJ1-5,-,once,TRBV18,CASSPKQARDNQPQHF,TGTGCCAGCTCACCAAAACAGGCAAGGGACAATCAGCCCCAGCATTTT
TRBJ2-7,-,-,TRBV1,CTSSLSRGIQRLYEQYF,TGCACCAGCAGCCTAAGTCGGGGTATTCAGCGGCTCTACGAGCAGTACTTC
TRBJ2-1,TRBD1,-,TRBV29-1,CSAPGQGYNEQFF,TGCAGCGCTCCGGGACAGGGCTACAATGAGCAGTTCTTC
TRBJ2-7,TRBD2,-,TRBV20-1,CSASGGTSGSYEQYF,TGCAGTGCTAGTGGGGGGACTAGCGGGAGTTACGAGCAGTACTTC
TRBJ1-4,TRBD1,-,TRBV30,CAWRARDRLATNEKLFF,TGTGCCTGGAGAGCTCGGGACAGGCTAGCAACTAATGAAAAACTGTTTTTT
TRBJ1-1,-,-,TRBV12-3/TRBV12-4,CASRANTEAFF,TGTGCCAGCAGGGCGAACACTGAAGCTTTCTTT
TRBJ1-3,-,-,TRBV9,CASSVTGSYGNTIYF,TGTGCCAGCAGCGTAACAGGGTCCTATGGAAACACCATATATTTT
TRBJ2-7,TRBD2,-,TRBV5-6,CASSRRVSGKVENYEQYF,TGTGCCAGCAGCCGCCGGGTTAGCGGGAAAGTGGAGAACTACGAGCAGTACTTC
TRBJ2-7,-,-,TRBV19,CASSINYYEQYF,TGTGCCAGTAGTATCAACTACTACGAGCAGTACTTC
TRBJ2-1,-,-,TRBV7-2,CASSRFGGARSHEQFF,TGTGCCAGCAGCAGATTTGGTGGGGCGCGTTCCCATGAGCAGTTCTTC
TRBJ2-2,-,-,TRBV7-8,CASSKTHLTGELFF,TGTGCCAGCAGCAAGACACACCTCACCGGGGAGCTGTTTTTT
TRBJ2-1,-,few,TRBV11-2,CASSLAGPGAYNEQFF,TGTGCCAGCAGCTTAGCAGGGCCCGGTGCCTACAATGAGCAGTTCTTC